This is a list of T cell receptor beta chains from one sample in a study of spatial heterogeneity in lung cancer. TCRdb itself ran the 5' RACE reads through MiXCR, one entry per CDR3 protein. Among tens of thousands of distinct CDR3 sequences listed, less than 20% were seen once. The specimen was PBMCs, collected at follow-up. The source is a male donor with early-stage non-small cell lung cancer. Each CDR3 is given with its conserved first and last residue. D genes are given only for firm matches. The listing skips clone size in some rows; elsewhere it reads once, few, many or a size class.

d_call: TRBD1; v_call: TRBV30; clone_size: NA; j_call: TRBJ2-2; cdr3_nt: TGTGTCTGGAGTGGACAGGCCTTGGACGGGGAGCTGTTTTTT; cdr3_aa: CVWSGQALDGELFF
d_call: NA; v_call: TRBV12-2; clone_size: few; j_call: TRBJ2-2; cdr3_nt: TGTGCAAGTCGCTTAGCGAGACCGCTGACAGCCGGGGAGCTGTTTTTT; cdr3_aa: CASRLARPLTAGELFF
d_call: TRBD1; v_call: TRBV20-1; clone_size: NA; j_call: TRBJ2-3; cdr3_nt: TGCAGTGCTAGGACAGGGGACACAGATACGCAGTATTTT; cdr3_aa: CSARTGDTDTQYF
d_call: NA; v_call: TRBV3-1; clone_size: NA; j_call: TRBJ2-1; cdr3_nt: TGTGCCAGCAGCCAGCGGGGCCGTTACAATGAGCAGTTCTTC; cdr3_aa: CASSQRGRYNEQFF
d_call: NA; v_call: TRBV7-8; clone_size: many; j_call: TRBJ2-5; cdr3_nt: TGTGCCAGCAGCTTAAGCAGGGAAGAGACCCAGTACTTC; cdr3_aa: CASSLSREETQYF
d_call: TRBD2; v_call: TRBV20-1; clone_size: NA; j_call: TRBJ2-5; cdr3_nt: TGCAGTGCTAGAGATTCGGGGCTAGCGGGGGGCCGGTACCAAGAGACCCAGTACTTC; cdr3_aa: CSARDSGLAGGRYQETQYF
d_call: NA; v_call: TRBV12-3/TRBV12-4; clone_size: few; j_call: TRBJ1-2; cdr3_nt: TGTGCCAGCATCGGGCCCGGGTCCTATGGCTACACCTTC; cdr3_aa: CASIGPGSYGYTF
d_call: NA; v_call: TRBV27; clone_size: NA; j_call: TRBJ2-2; cdr3_nt: TGTGCCACCCTGAGCGCCGGGGAGCTGTTTTTT; cdr3_aa: CATLSAGELFF
d_call: NA; v_call: TRBV2; clone_size: many; j_call: TRBJ2-1; cdr3_nt: TGTGCCAGCAGTGAAGCGGGGGACTCCTACAATGAGCAGTTCTTC; cdr3_aa: CASSEAGDSYNEQFF
d_call: NA; v_call: TRBV12-3/TRBV12-4; clone_size: NA; j_call: TRBJ1-3; cdr3_nt: TGTGCCAGCAGTACAGCTGGAAACACCATATATTTT; cdr3_aa: CASSTAGNTIYF
d_call: NA; v_call: TRBV5-5; clone_size: many; j_call: TRBJ1-5; cdr3_nt: TGTGCCAGCAGCTACGGGAGTTCGAGCAATCAGCCCCAGCATTTT; cdr3_aa: CASSYGSSSNQPQHF
d_call: NA; v_call: TRBV30; clone_size: many; j_call: TRBJ1-1; cdr3_nt: TGTGCCTGGAGTGTAGGAGGATACCTTGAAGCTTTCTTT; cdr3_aa: CAWSVGGYLEAFF
d_call: TRBD1; v_call: TRBV3-1; clone_size: NA; j_call: TRBJ1-1; cdr3_nt: TGTGCCAGCAGCCGGAGGAACAGGGGAGCTTTCTTT; cdr3_aa: CASSRRNRGAFF
d_call: NA; v_call: TRBV27; clone_size: few; j_call: TRBJ2-3; cdr3_nt: TGTGCCAGCAGTGCGGTACCTACAGGGACCACAGATACGCAGTATTTT; cdr3_aa: CASSAVPTGTTDTQYF
d_call: TRBD1; v_call: TRBV5-1; clone_size: few; j_call: TRBJ2-5; cdr3_nt: TGCGCCAGCAGCTTGGGGACAGGGAGCCAAGAGACCCAGTACTTC; cdr3_aa: CASSLGTGSQETQYF
d_call: NA; v_call: TRBV28; clone_size: NA; j_call: TRBJ1-6; cdr3_nt: TGTGCCAGCAGTGGTGGGGACGGCTATAATTCACCCCTCCACTTT; cdr3_aa: CASSGGDGYNSPLHF
d_call: TRBD2; v_call: TRBV9; clone_size: few; j_call: TRBJ2-1; cdr3_nt: TGTGCCAGCAGCGTAGCGGCTAGCGCGGGGGGTAGGGAGCAGTTCTTC; cdr3_aa: CASSVAASAGGREQFF
d_call: TRBD1; v_call: TRBV20-1; clone_size: few; j_call: TRBJ1-5; cdr3_nt: TGCAGTGCTAGCGACAGGGGGCGCGGTCAGCCCCAGCATTTT; cdr3_aa: CSASDRGRGQPQHF
d_call: NA; v_call: TRBV6-5; clone_size: few; j_call: TRBJ2-3; cdr3_nt: TGTGCCAGCAGTTCGGACTTGAGCGAAGATACGCAGTATTTT; cdr3_aa: CASSSDLSEDTQYF
d_call: NA; v_call: TRBV25-1; clone_size: NA; j_call: TRBJ1-1; cdr3_nt: TGTGCCAGCAGTGGCGGGGAGTACACTGAAGCTTTCTTT; cdr3_aa: CASSGGEYTEAFF
d_call: TRBD2; v_call: TRBV20-1; clone_size: few; j_call: TRBJ2-1; cdr3_nt: TGCAGTGCTGGAGGTCGCAGCGGGAGGAACAGCTACAATGAGCAGTTCTTC; cdr3_aa: CSAGGRSGRNSYNEQFF
d_call: NA; v_call: TRBV29-1; clone_size: many; j_call: TRBJ2-7; cdr3_nt: TGCAGCGTTGAAGAATCTAACGAGCAGTACTTC; cdr3_aa: CSVEESNEQYF
d_call: TRBD2; v_call: TRBV7-2; clone_size: few; j_call: TRBJ2-1; cdr3_nt: TGTGCCAGCAGCTTGACTAGCGGGAGGGAGGATGAGCAGTTCTTC; cdr3_aa: CASSLTSGREDEQFF
d_call: NA; v_call: TRBV27; clone_size: NA; j_call: TRBJ2-3; cdr3_nt: TGTGCCAGCAGGGGGATCATCACAGATACGCAGTATTTT; cdr3_aa: CASRGIITDTQYF
d_call: NA; v_call: TRBV12-3/TRBV12-4; clone_size: many; j_call: TRBJ2-3; cdr3_nt: TGTGCCAGCAGTTTTGGACAGAATTACGGAGATACGCAGTATTTT; cdr3_aa: CASSFGQNYGDTQYF
d_call: NA; v_call: TRBV9; clone_size: few; j_call: TRBJ1-5; cdr3_nt: TGTGCCAGCAGCGTGGGGAGGGAGCAGCCCCAGCATTTT; cdr3_aa: CASSVGREQPQHF
d_call: NA; v_call: TRBV7-2; clone_size: NA; j_call: TRBJ2-5; cdr3_nt: TGTGCCAGCAGCTTAATGACGTACCAAGAGACCCAGTACTTC; cdr3_aa: CASSLMTYQETQYF
d_call: NA; v_call: TRBV23-1; clone_size: NA; j_call: TRBJ2-4; cdr3_nt: TGCGCCAGCAGTCTTACCCCGAAAAACATTCAGTACTTC; cdr3_aa: CASSLTPKNIQYF
d_call: TRBD1; v_call: TRBV30; clone_size: NA; j_call: TRBJ2-3; cdr3_nt: TGTGCCTGGAGAGCGGACAGGGTGACAGATACGCAGTATTTT; cdr3_aa: CAWRADRVTDTQYF
d_call: TRBD1; v_call: TRBV9; clone_size: few; j_call: TRBJ2-7; cdr3_nt: TGTGCCAGCAGCTCGGGACAGGGGTTCTCCTACGAGCAGTACTTC; cdr3_aa: CASSSGQGFSYEQYF
d_call: TRBD1; v_call: TRBV4-3; clone_size: many; j_call: TRBJ2-5; cdr3_nt: TGCGCCAGCAGTCAACACGGACAGGAGGAAGAGACCCAGTACTTC; cdr3_aa: CASSQHGQEEETQYF
d_call: NA; v_call: TRBV20-1; clone_size: NA; j_call: TRBJ2-3; cdr3_nt: TGCAGTGCCCCCGGGGCAGCCTTTTACCCAGATACGCAGTATTTT; cdr3_aa: CSAPGAAFYPDTQYF
d_call: TRBD2; v_call: TRBV10-3; clone_size: NA; j_call: TRBJ2-2; cdr3_nt: TGTGCCATCAGCCGGACTAGCGGGAGTGCTGGGGAGCTGTTTTTT; cdr3_aa: CAISRTSGSAGELFF
d_call: TRBD1; v_call: TRBV6-2/TRBV6-3; clone_size: few; j_call: TRBJ1-5; cdr3_nt: TGTGCCAGCAGTTCGACAGGGGGCCGTCAGCCCCAGCATTTT; cdr3_aa: CASSSTGGRQPQHF
d_call: TRBD1; v_call: TRBV20-1; clone_size: NA; j_call: TRBJ1-2; cdr3_nt: TGCAGTGCTATACAGGGGGCCGGCTATGGCTACACCTTC; cdr3_aa: CSAIQGAGYGYTF
d_call: NA; v_call: TRBV6-1; clone_size: many; j_call: TRBJ1-4; cdr3_nt: TGTGCCAGCAGTGACCAAGGACAGCTCTATAATGAAAAACTGTTTTTT; cdr3_aa: CASSDQGQLYNEKLFF
d_call: NA; v_call: TRBV7-9; clone_size: NA; j_call: TRBJ2-5; cdr3_nt: TGTGCCAGCAGCTTCTTCGGTACACAGGCTGGAGAGACCCAGTACTTC; cdr3_aa: CASSFFGTQAGETQYF
d_call: NA; v_call: TRBV9; clone_size: NA; j_call: TRBJ2-5; cdr3_nt: TGTGCCAGCAGCGTAGACCAGGTCCAAGAGACCCAGTACTTC; cdr3_aa: CASSVDQVQETQYF
d_call: TRBD2; v_call: TRBV27; clone_size: few; j_call: TRBJ2-1; cdr3_nt: TGTGCCAGCAGTCCACTAGCGGGAGCGATCGGGCATGAGCAGTTCTTC; cdr3_aa: CASSPLAGAIGHEQFF
d_call: TRBD2; v_call: TRBV7-9; clone_size: NA; j_call: TRBJ2-1; cdr3_nt: TGTGCCAGCAGCTTAGGAGGGAGGCTAGCGGGAGGCAATGAGCAGTTCTTC; cdr3_aa: CASSLGGRLAGGNEQFF
d_call: NA; v_call: TRBV6-5; clone_size: NA; j_call: TRBJ1-2; cdr3_nt: TGTGCCAGCAGTTACTCGAGGACAGCTGGCTACACCTTC; cdr3_aa: CASSYSRTAGYTF
d_call: TRBD1; v_call: TRBV3-1; clone_size: many; j_call: TRBJ1-6; cdr3_nt: TGTGCCAGCAGCCACAGGGGGCGGAATTCACCCCTCCACTTT; cdr3_aa: CASSHRGRNSPLHF
d_call: NA; v_call: TRBV7-9; clone_size: NA; j_call: TRBJ2-1; cdr3_nt: TGTGCCAGCAGCTTAGCGAGGCGGGGTGAGCAGTTCTTC; cdr3_aa: CASSLARRGEQFF
d_call: NA; v_call: TRBV20-1; clone_size: NA; j_call: TRBJ1-2; cdr3_nt: TGCAGTGCCTCCCGGGACGTGGTGGATGGCTACACCTTC; cdr3_aa: CSASRDVVDGYTF
d_call: NA; v_call: TRBV5-4; clone_size: NA; j_call: TRBJ2-1; cdr3_nt: TGTGCCAGCAGCTCTACGACAGGCCACAATGAGCAGTTCTTC; cdr3_aa: CASSSTTGHNEQFF
d_call: NA; v_call: TRBV7-9; clone_size: NA; j_call: TRBJ2-1; cdr3_nt: TGTGCCGTAAACAGGGTTTCCTACAATGAGCAGTTCTTC; cdr3_aa: CAVNRVSYNEQFF
d_call: TRBD1; v_call: TRBV6-5; clone_size: few; j_call: TRBJ1-2; cdr3_nt: TGTGCCAGCAGTCGGGACAGCCACTATGGCTACACCTTC; cdr3_aa: CASSRDSHYGYTF
d_call: NA; v_call: TRBV29-1; clone_size: NA; j_call: TRBJ1-5; cdr3_nt: TGCAGCGTACAGAAAAATAGCAATCAGCCCCAGCATTTT; cdr3_aa: CSVQKNSNQPQHF
d_call: NA; v_call: TRBV6-5; clone_size: NA; j_call: TRBJ2-6; cdr3_nt: TGTGCCAGCAGTCGGACAGACAGGTCCGGGGCCAACGTCCTGACTTTC; cdr3_aa: CASSRTDRSGANVLTF
d_call: NA; v_call: TRBV3-1; clone_size: NA; j_call: TRBJ1-4; cdr3_nt: TGTGCCAGCAGCCTATCGGGAAAACTGTTTTTT; cdr3_aa: CASSLSGKLFF
d_call: NA; v_call: TRBV5-1; clone_size: few; j_call: TRBJ1-1; cdr3_nt: TGCGCCAGCAGCGATAACGCGGGGGTGGGCACTGAAGCTTTCTTT; cdr3_aa: CASSDNAGVGTEAFF
d_call: TRBD1; v_call: TRBV6-5; clone_size: NA; j_call: TRBJ1-1; cdr3_nt: TGTGCCAGCTTTCATCAACAGGGGGCTGAAGCTTTCTTT; cdr3_aa: CASFHQQGAEAFF
d_call: TRBD2; v_call: TRBV10-3; clone_size: few; j_call: TRBJ2-1; cdr3_nt: TGTGCCATCAGTGACCCCGGGGACGGGAGGGCCTCGAATGAGCAGTTCTTC; cdr3_aa: CAISDPGDGRASNEQFF
d_call: TRBD2; v_call: TRBV3-1; clone_size: few; j_call: TRBJ2-3; cdr3_nt: TGTGCCAGCAGCCAAACTAGCGGTACAGATACGCAGTATTTT; cdr3_aa: CASSQTSGTDTQYF